The rows below give T cell receptor beta chains drawn from one sample of a study of early T cells in non-severe SARS-CoV-2 infection. TCRdb recomputed calls from the 5' RACE reads with MiXCR, one row per CDR3 protein. The repertoire includes about 120,000 distinct CDR3 sequences, roughly 12% of them detected once, and about 4% sits in the top ten. The sample was whole blood, taken at baseline. These receptors came from an adult who was a healthcare worker with PCR-confirmed SARS-CoV-2 infection or an uninfected control (not recorded which). CDR3s include the opening cysteine and the closing phenylalanine or tryptophan. The order of the fields is J gene, D gene, clone size, V gene, CDR3 DNA, CDR3 protein. The D gene is left open where the match is weak. Not all rows give a size; the values are once, few, many and, for expanded clones, a class.

TRBJ1-1 . many TRBV5-1 TGCGCCAGCAGTGTCGGGGGCGGAGGGACTGAAGCTTTCTTT CASSVGGGGTEAFF
TRBJ2-2 . few TRBV18 TGTGCCAGCTCACCATCGAGTACCGGGGAGCTGTTTTTT CASSPSSTGELFF
TRBJ1-1 . . TRBV20-1 TGCAGTGCTAGGGGAGGGGACACTGGGACTGAAGCTTTCTTT CSARGGDTGTEAFF
TRBJ2-1 TRBD1 . TRBV27 TGTGCCAGCAGTTTGGGACAGGGAATAATGCCGTTCTTC CASSLGQGIMPFF
TRBJ2-5 . . TRBV27 TGTGCCAGCAGTCTAAGGACAGCTCAAGAGACCCAGTACTTC CASSLRTAQETQYF
TRBJ1-4 . . TRBV29-1 TGCAGCGTTCTGACAGCAACTAATGAAAAACTGTTTTTT CSVLTATNEKLFF
TRBJ1-5 . . TRBV9 TGTGCCAGCAGCGTAGAGCCAGGGGCGAATCAGCCCCAGCATTTT CASSVEPGANQPQHF
TRBJ1-1 . many TRBV28 TGTGCCAGCAGGAAGCGACCGCGAACCAACACTGAAGCTTTCTTT CASRKRPRTNTEAFF
TRBJ2-5 . many TRBV18 TGTGCCAGCTCACCAGGTTCACAAGAGACCCAGTACTTC CASSPGSQETQYF
TRBJ2-1 . few TRBV7-9 TGTGCCAGCAGCAGACAACAGGGAGGTGAGCAGTTCTTC CASSRQQGGEQFF
TRBJ1-2 TRBD1 . TRBV7-6 TGTGCCAGCAGCATGACACAGGGGGTTAGCTATGGCTACACCTTC CASSMTQGVSYGYTF
TRBJ1-1 . . TRBV6-5 TGTGCCAGCAGTTTTGGGTCGGCGGGTGAAGCTTTCTTT CASSFGSAGEAFF
TRBJ2-5 TRBD2 many TRBV4-2 TGTGCCAGCAGCCAAGAGGGAGGACTAGCGGGAGAGACCCAGTACTTC CASSQEGGLAGETQYF
TRBJ2-5 . . TRBV3-1 TGTGCCAGCAGCCAAGAGGGGCACGGAGAAGAGACCCAGTACTTC CASSQEGHGEETQYF
TRBJ1-2 . . TRBV18 TGTGCCAGCTCCCAGCAGGGTCCCGTCTATGGCTACACCTTC CASSQQGPVYGYTF
TRBJ2-1 TRBD1 many TRBV6-1 TGTGCCAGCAGCCGGGACAGCTACAATGAGCAGTTCTTC CASSRDSYNEQFF
TRBJ2-3 . . TRBV6-6 TGTGCCAGCAGGGGGGCGGAACGCGGGGATACGCAGTATTTT CASRGAERGDTQYF
TRBJ1-2 . few TRBV20-1 TGCAGTGCTAGAGATCAGGGGTACTATGGCTACACCTTC CSARDQGYYGYTF
TRBJ2-3 TRBD1 few TRBV24-1 TGTGCCACCAGTGAAACCGGGACAGGGTCAGATACGCAGTATTTT CATSETGTGSDTQYF
TRBJ1-2 TRBD1 many TRBV7-3 TGTGCCAGCAGCCCATCGGGACAGGGGCTCTATGGCTACACCTTC CASSPSGQGLYGYTF
TRBJ2-4 TRBD1 few TRBV7-2 TGTGCCAGCAGCTTAGGGACAGGGGATTTTCAGTACTTC CASSLGTGDFQYF
TRBJ2-7 TRBD1 many TRBV10-2 TGCGCCAGCGGGACAGGGGTCCACGAGCAGTACTTC CASGTGVHEQYF
TRBJ2-2 . many TRBV5-1 TGCGCCAGCAGCAGTGCTCCGAACACCGGGGAGCTGTTTTTT CASSSAPNTGELFF
TRBJ2-7 . few TRBV6-1 TGTGCCAGCACCCCTGGGCAGTACTTC CASTPGQYF
TRBJ2-5 . . TRBV5-1 TGCGCCAGCAAACCAGGGGAAGAGACCCAGTACTTC CASKPGEETQYF
TRBJ1-2 TRBD1 . TRBV7-2 TGTGCCAGCAGCTTAGCTGGGACAGGGTATGGCTACACCTTC CASSLAGTGYGYTF
TRBJ2-7 . many TRBV27 TGTGCCAGCAGCTCCGGAGCGGCAGGCGGGCAGTACTTC CASSSGAAGGQYF
TRBJ1-2 . few TRBV27 TGTGCCAGCAGTTTTGACGGTTTGGGCTACACCTTC CASSFDGLGYTF
TRBJ1-1 . . TRBV10-1 TGCGCCAGCAGTGAATCCGGACGTATGAACACTGAAGCTTTCTTT CASSESGRMNTEAFF
TRBJ2-4 . . TRBV28 TGTGCCAACAGTTTCTATAGGGGACTCAAAAACATTCAGTACTTC CANSFYRGLKNIQYF
TRBJ2-7 TRBD1 many TRBV28 TGTGCCAGCAGCTCCGGGACAGTCTACGAGCAGTACTTC CASSSGTVYEQYF
TRBJ1-4 . many TRBV13 TGTGCCAGCAGTTTTATCGGAACTAATGAAAAACTGTTTTTT CASSFIGTNEKLFF
TRBJ2-3 . many TRBV6-1 TGTGCCAGCAGTGCCGGAACGGCGCTATCCACCCCCGGAGATACGCAGTATTTT CASSAGTALSTPGDTQYF
TRBJ1-1 . many TRBV12-3/TRBV12-4 TGTGCCAGCAGTTCTCGACTGGATTCAGAAGCTTTCTTT CASSSRLDSEAFF
TRBJ1-2 . few TRBV3-1 TGTGCCAGCAGCCCTTTCTCAGGAGTCTATGGCTACACCTTC CASSPFSGVYGYTF
TRBJ2-2 TRBD2 . TRBV20-1 TGCAGTGCTAGAGACGGGAGGGGCACCGGGGAGCTGTTTTTT CSARDGRGTGELFF
TRBJ1-1 . many TRBV18 TGTGCCAGCTCACCACGCAGTTTTGACACTGAAGCTTTCTTT CASSPRSFDTEAFF
TRBJ1-5 TRBD1 many TRBV27 TGTGCCAGCAGACCATTCCCCATTGACAGGGAAAATCAGCCCCAGCATTTT CASRPFPIDRENQPQHF
TRBJ1-1 TRBD1 few TRBV7-3 TGTGCCAGCAGCTCCCCTTCGGACAGGGTAGCTTTCTTT CASSSPSDRVAFF
TRBJ1-5 . few TRBV11-2 TGTGCCAGCAGCTCTGAGAATCAGCCCCAGCATTTT CASSSENQPQHF
TRBJ2-3 . . TRBV5-1 TGCGCCAGCGGGACACCTAGCACAGATACGCAGTATTTT CASGTPSTDTQYF
TRBJ2-1 TRBD2 few TRBV7-6 TGTGCCAGCAGCTTAGCTCCTAGCGGGGGTTACAATGAGCAGTTCTTC CASSLAPSGGYNEQFF
TRBJ2-7 . few TRBV5-1 TGCGCCAGCAGCGTACAACAGGGCTACGAGCAGTACTTC CASSVQQGYEQYF
TRBJ1-1 . many TRBV6-4 TGTGCCAGCAGTTTTCCCAGCAGGATCGCAAGTCATTCGTCCACTGAAGCTTTCTTT CASSFPSRIASHSSTEAFF
TRBJ2-5 TRBD1 many TRBV7-9 TGTGCCAGCAGCTTGACAGGGGGCAGAGAGACCCAGTACTTC CASSLTGGRETQYF